The clone carrying this TCR beta chain occurred a few times. Its cognate antigen is unknown. The data belong to a study of identical twins. Study-level points and caveats: Conclusions came from cross-sectional statistical analysis, not from following the same donors. It was out-of-frame TCR alpha sharing in monozygotic twins that models underestimated.

Each CDR3 protein gets one entry after TCRdb re-called the 5' RACE reads with MiXCR. This sample has some 1,600,000 distinct CDR3 sequences, with about 32% found just once. Germline-derived CDR1 and CDR2 are DFQATT and SNEGSKA (reference sequence). The V and J ends lost 1 base and 1 base respectively, with 11 bases between them. The CDR3 is made up of 15 amino acids. The receptor comes from a newborn girl in good health. The chain employs TRBV20-1 and TRBJ2-1, with TRBD2 as a possible D gene (6 bases). Sequencing was done on a sample of cord blood. The CDR3 protein is CSARGRAGSYNEQFF. For the CDR3, the DNA is TGCAGTGCTAGAGGCAGAGCGGGTTCCTACAATGAGCAGTTCTTC.